The rows below give T cell receptor beta chains drawn from one sample of a study of OX40 agonist ivuxolimab in advanced cancers. TCRdb keeps only in-frame clones here, not all; method: immunoSEQ multiplex PCR. The table has about 53,000 clones, approximately 91% seen once. This specimen was CD4+ or CD8+ T cells sorted from blood, taken in a trial of the OX40 agonist ivuxolimab. Receptors originate from an adult with an advanced solid tumor such as melanoma, head and neck, liver or kidney cancer. Each CDR3 is given with its conserved first and last residue. A D gene is named only where the DNA matches it firmly. Rows may omit the clone size; those that give it use once, few, many or a size class.

D: -; V: TRBV19; J: TRBJ2-2; size: -; DNA: TGTGCCAGTAGTATCGAGGCGGGCATATCAGGGGAGCTGTTTTTT; CDR3: CASSIEAGISGELFF
D: -; V: TRBV7-8; J: TRBJ1-2; size: -; DNA: TGTGCCAGCAGCTTAGGTATTGGGGAGGAGGGCTACACCTTC; CDR3: CASSLGIGEEGYTF
D: -; V: TRBV15; J: TRBJ2-7; size: -; DNA: TGTGCCACCAGCAGAGCTAGCTACGAGCAGTACTTC; CDR3: CATSRASYEQYF
D: -; V: TRBV2; J: TRBJ2-5; size: -; DNA: TGTGCCAGCAGGGCTAAAGAGACCCAGTACTTC; CDR3: CASRAKETQYF
D: -; V: TRBV11-2; J: TRBJ1-4; size: -; DNA: TGTGCCAGCAGCCCGTCGGGGCAAAATGAAAAACTGTTTTTT; CDR3: CASSPSGQNEKLFF
D: -; V: TRBV11-2; J: TRBJ1-2; size: -; DNA: TGTGCCAGCAGCTTGGACGGGTCCGGCTACACCTTC; CDR3: CASSLDGSGYTF
D: TRBD2; V: TRBV5-4; J: TRBJ2-2; size: -; DNA: TGTGCCAGCAGGAGGGGACTAGCGGGAGAACGGGGCACCGGGGAGCTGTTTTTT; CDR3: CASRRGLAGERGTGELFF
D: TRBD2; V: TRBV7-2; J: TRBJ2-7; size: -; DNA: TGTGCCAGCAGCATACATAGCGGGGGGAGTTACGAGCAGTACTTC; CDR3: CASSIHSGGSYEQYF
D: TRBD1; V: TRBV6-1; J: TRBJ1-2; size: -; DNA: TGTGCCAGCAGCTCTGGGGACAGGGGCTATGGCTACACCTTC; CDR3: CASSSGDRGYGYTF
D: -; V: TRBV5-1; J: TRBJ2-1; size: -; DNA: TGCGCCAGCAGCCTGGAAGTCTACAATGAGCAGTTCTTC; CDR3: CASSLEVYNEQFF
D: TRBD2; V: TRBV15; J: TRBJ2-3; size: few; DNA: TGTGCCACCAGCAGGGGAGGGGAGGTAGTGACAGATACGCAGTATTTT; CDR3: CATSRGGEVVTDTQYF
D: -; V: TRBV9; J: TRBJ2-5; size: -; DNA: TGTGCCAGCAGCGTAGCAGTAGGGGTGGAGACCCAGTACTTC; CDR3: CASSVAVGVETQYF
D: -; V: TRBV5-6; J: TRBJ1-3; size: -; DNA: TGTGCCAGCAGCCCTCGGACCGGGAGAAACACCATATATTTT; CDR3: CASSPRTGRNTIYF
D: -; V: TRBV14; J: TRBJ2-7; size: -; DNA: TGTGCCAGCAGCCAAGAAGGGACGCTACGCCACGAGCAGTACTTC; CDR3: CASSQEGTLRHEQYF
D: TRBD1; V: TRBV30; J: TRBJ2-3; size: few; DNA: TGTGCCGTCGGGACAGGGTCAGATACGCAGTATTTT; CDR3: CAVGTGSDTQYF
D: -; V: TRBV6-6; J: TRBJ2-2; size: once; DNA: TGTGCCAGCAGTCCCCGGGCCCTCACCGGGGAGCTGTTTTTT; CDR3: CASSPRALTGELFF
D: -; V: TRBV18; J: TRBJ2-5; size: -; DNA: TGTGCCAGCTCACCACCGGTGAAGACCCAGTACTTC; CDR3: CASSPPVKTQYF